These T cell receptor beta chains were read from a single sample in a study of T cell clonotyping in hematopoietic cell transplantation. TCRdb's copy holds only in-frame clones and misses some; the assay was immunoSEQ multiplex PCR. In the table there are over 25,000 clones, almost 96% of which are singletons. Material: peripheral blood mononuclear cells. The receptor source for this set is a man aged 50-59 years in good health. Some clones in this sample may be carry-over from other donors' samples. Each CDR3 is given with its conserved first and last residue. D genes are given only for firm matches. Clone sizes are given selectively: once, few, many, or a class where the clone is expanded.

clone size	V gene	D gene	J gene	CDR3 protein	CDR3 DNA
.	TRBV28	.	TRBJ1-5	CASSLVGPYSNQPQHF	TGTGCCAGCAGTTTAGTTGGGCCTTATAGCAATCAGCCCCAGCATTTT
.	TRBV7-9	.	TRBJ1-1	CASSLAGGKTSNTEAFF	TGTGCCAGCAGCTTAGCCGGGGGAAAAACATCGAACACTGAAGCTTTCTTT
once	TRBV5-1	TRBD2	TRBJ2-1	CASSLAGWGGNNEQFF	TGCGCCAGCAGCTTGGCCGGGTGGGGGGGAAACAATGAGCAGTTCTTC
.	TRBV5-1	TRBD2	TRBJ2-7	CASSQQANPGGFAYEQYF	TGCGCCAGCAGCCAACAAGCGAACCCGGGGGGGTTTGCCTACGAGCAGTACTTC
.	TRBV19	.	TRBJ2-7	CASRSLTQGGRLYEQYF	TGTGCCAGTAGGTCATTGACACAGGGAGGAAGACTCTACGAGCAGTACTTC
.	TRBV29-1	.	TRBJ1-1	CSAPSRGLTEAFF	TGCAGCGCCCCTTCAAGGGGCTTGACTGAAGCTTTCTTT
.	TRBV6-5	TRBD1	TRBJ1-1	CASSYSGQRVAEAFF	TGTGCCAGCAGTTACTCGGGACAGAGGGTAGCTGAAGCTTTCTTT
.	TRBV7-9	TRBD2	TRBJ2-5	CASSSGLAGERQETQYF	TGTGCCAGCAGCTCGGGACTAGCGGGGGAGAGGCAAGAGACCCAGTACTTC
.	TRBV14	.	TRBJ1-2	CASSQDTVSHGYTF	TGTGCCAGCAGCCAAGACACAGTGTCCCATGGCTACACCTTC
.	TRBV2	.	TRBJ1-1	CASTRGAEAFF	TGTGCCAGCACCAGGGGCGCTGAAGCTTTCTTT
.	TRBV2	.	TRBJ1-6	CASRPSDRQNSPLHF	TGTGCCAGCAGGCCCTCGGACCGTCAGAATTCACCCCTCCACTTT
.	TRBV6-1	TRBD1	TRBJ1-6	CASSERQGINSPLHF	TGTGCCAGCAGTGAAAGACAGGGCATCAATTCACCCCTCCACTTT
.	TRBV2	.	TRBJ1-2	CASSYGPGQGGGYTF	TGTGCCAGCAGTTATGGTCCGGGACAAGGAGGTGGCTACACCTTC
.	TRBV29-1	TRBD1	TRBJ1-2	CSAVPGQSLYGYTF	TGCAGCGCCGTCCCGGGACAGTCGCTTTATGGCTACACCTTC
.	TRBV6-1	.	TRBJ1-1	CASSVEGGTEAFF	TGTGCCAGCAGTGTGGAGGGGGGGACTGAAGCTTTCTTT
.	TRBV9	.	TRBJ1-1	CASSVPPTGSTEAFF	TGTGCCAGCAGCGTCCCCCCAACAGGGAGCACTGAAGCTTTCTTT
.	TRBV4-3	.	TRBJ1-2	CASSQAEQGYYGYTF	TGCGCCAGCAGCCAAGCTGAGCAGGGGTACTATGGCTACACCTTC
.	TRBV9	TRBD1	TRBJ1-3	CASSTGGLTSGNTIYF	TGTGCCAGCAGCACAGGGGGCTTGACCTCTGGAAACACCATATATTTT
.	TRBV5-6	TRBD1	TRBJ1-1	CASSPDRGYTEAFF	TGTGCCAGCAGCCCGGACAGGGGCTACACTGAAGCTTTCTTT
.	TRBV6-1	.	TRBJ1-1	CASSVSQGNTEAFF	TGTGCCAGCAGTGTCTCACAGGGGAACACTGAAGCTTTCTTT
.	TRBV6-5	TRBD1	TRBJ2-3	CASTRTGGTDTQYF	TGTGCCAGCACCAGGACAGGGGGCACAGATACGCAGTATTTT
.	TRBV14	TRBD1	TRBJ2-7	CASSPGQGLSSYEQYF	TGTGCCAGCAGCCCTGGACAGGGGCTAAGCTCCTACGAGCAGTACTTC